One T cell receptor (beta chain) is described in this entry. These data are taken from a study of blood T cell repertoires in COVID-19. TCRdb's copy holds only in-frame clones and misses some; the assay was immunoSEQ multiplex PCR. The sample lists fewer than 250,000 clones, more than 75% occurring once. Germline V gives CDR1 MNHEY, CDR2 SVGEGT. The CDR3 runs 13 residues. V lost 2 bases to trimming and J lost 13 bases, with 15 bases between them. This receptor was identified in a woman aged 55-69 years with COVID-19, enrolled during active disease. Sequenced sample: peripheral blood. The chain links TRBV6-2 or TRBV6-3 to TRBJ2-1; weak D call: TRBD1 (6 bases). CDR3 sequence (DNA): TGTGCCAGCAGTTACCAGTCAGGGGCCTCCCAGTTCTTC. This translates into CASSYQSGASQFF.